Presented here are 21 T cell receptor beta chains from one specimen sequenced in a study of T-cell memory formation after mild COVID-19. TCRdb passed the 5' RACE reads through MiXCR, listing each CDR3 protein once. The sample shows hundreds of thousands of distinct CDR3 sequences, roughly 18% of them seen only once. Sequenced material: PBMCs or a T cell subset sorted from them (not recorded which). The receptors shown here come from an adult woman who had mild COVID-19 (a few samples of this study predate the infection). Cell type and time point are not known.

The chain combines TRBV6-5 with TRBJ1-2; possible D gene TRBD1, 5 bases. Trimming pared 5 bases from V and 0 bases from J, leaving 10 bases between. Germline CDR1 and CDR2: MNHEY and SVGAGI. This CDR3 contains 14 residues. The CDR3 is CASSNRGANYGYTF. The CDR3 region has the DNA TGTGCCAGCAGTAATCGGGGGGCTAACTATGGCTACACCTTC.

V usage is TRBV5-5 and J usage is TRBJ2-4; 8 bases align to TRBD1. The CDR3 runs to 16 residues. J gave up 5 bases and V 0 bases, and 7 bases lay outside the gene matches. Germline V gene sequence: CDR1 SGHKS, CDR2 YYEKEE (reference sequence). The CDR3 loop is CASSLVWGTGENIQYF. The CDR3 DNA follows: TGTGCCAGCAGCTTGGTATGGGGGACAGGAGAAAACATTCAGTACTTC.

CDR3: CASSSPPGNYNEQFF. CDR3 nucleotides: TGTGCCAGCAGTTCTCCTCCGGGCAACTACAATGAGCAGTTCTTC. This sequence joins TRBV12-3 or TRBV12-4 and TRBJ2-1; no clear D gene. V was trimmed by 4 bases and J by 3 bases, leaving 13 bases between them. The CDR3 extends over 15 amino acids.

There are a few counts of this clonotype. V is TRBV19 and J is TRBJ1-5; TRBD1 agrees at 7 bases. Looked up from germline, CDR1 is LNHDA and CDR2 is SQIVND (reference sequence). V shed 9 bases and J 4 bases; nucleotides not matched to a gene: 6. The CDR3 extends over 13 amino acids. The CDR3 is CASRGERNQPQHF. CDR3 coding DNA: TGTGCCAGCAGGGGGGAGAGGAATCAGCCCCAGCATTTT.

V gene TRBV24-1 combines with J gene TRBJ1-5; D perhaps matches TRBD1 (5 bases). The ends were cut back, 8 bases at V and 1 base at J, with 8 bases in the middle. CDR3 length: 13 amino acids. In germline, CDR1 is KGHDR, CDR2 SFDVKD. Here the CDR3 reads CATNDRSNQPQHF. For the CDR3, the DNA is TGTGCCACCAACGACAGAAGCAATCAGCCCCAGCATTTT.

The chain joins TRBV9 to TRBJ1-1; D is undetermined. The CDR3 runs 15 residues. V was pared by 4 bases and J by 0 bases, with 13 bases between. CDR1 SGDLS and CDR2 YYNGEE come from the germline V gene. CDR3 loop: CASSKEEVVNTEAFF. In DNA form, the CDR3 reads TGTGCCAGCAGCAAAGAAGAGGTCGTGAACACTGAAGCTTTCTTT.

This clonotype was counted a single time. The rearrangement links TRBV30 to TRBJ2-3; D remains unclear. CDR1 is GTSNPN and CDR2 is SVGIG in the germline V gene (reference sequence). This CDR3 is built from 14 residues. V lost 0 bases to trimming and J lost 2 bases, with 9 bases between them. The CDR3 is CAWSVHSATDTQYF. In DNA form, the CDR3 reads TGTGCCTGGAGTGTACACAGCGCCACAGATACGCAGTATTTT.

The chain combines TRBV19 with TRBJ1-1; D not certain. Germline lookup yields CDR1 LNHDA and CDR2 SQIVND (reference sequence). Trimming removed 4 bases from V and 3 bases from J, with 6 bases in between. This CDR3 comprises 12 residues. CDR3: CASSKRHTEAFF. The CDR3 coding sequence is TGTGCCAGTAGTAAACGACACACTGAAGCTTTCTTT.

The chain couples TRBV9 to TRBJ2-1; D not resolved. There are 14 residues in the CDR3. Germline loops: CDR1 SGDLS, CDR2 YYNGEE. Trimming took off 2 bases at V and 3 bases at J, with 9 bases between the two ends. The CDR3 here is CASSVGGYYNEQFF. The CDR3, as DNA: TGTGCCAGCAGCGTGGGCGGATACTACAATGAGCAGTTCTTC.

Many counts were recorded for this clonotype. The V and J genes are TRBV20-1 and TRBJ1-1, with no clear D. Trimming left V 1 base short and J 0 bases short, with 9 bases between. Germline-derived CDR1 and CDR2 are DFQATT and SNEGSKA (reference sequence). The CDR3 covers 14 residues. This CDR3 is CSARGTIMNTEAFF. Here the CDR3 DNA reads TGCAGTGCTAGAGGAACTATCATGAACACTGAAGCTTTCTTT.

V and J are TRBV20-1 and TRBJ2-5; D ambiguous. The germline V and J ends were trimmed by 3 bases and 1 base, with 15 bases remaining between them. The germline V gene encodes CDR1 DFQATT and CDR2 SNEGSKA (reference sequence). The CDR3 is 15 residues long. As DNA, the CDR3 is TGCAGTGCTAGCAGTACGCCGGTCTTCCAAGAGACCCAGTACTTC. Its translation is CSASSTPVFQETQYF.

The chain uses TRBV27 and TRBJ2-7; TRBD2 aligns across 9 bases. This CDR3 has 14 residues. The J segment lost 2 bases and the V segment lost 6 bases, leaving 5 bases of the junction unmatched. Germline V gene data show CDR1 as MNHEY and CDR2 as SMNVEV (reference sequence). This chain's CDR3 is CASRRASGTYEQYF. The CDR3, as DNA: TGTGCCAGCAGAAGGGCTAGCGGGACCTACGAGCAGTACTTC.

Only a few counts were recorded for this clonotype. The chain recombines TRBV5-6 with TRBJ2-1, with 8 bases aligning to TRBD2. Per the germline V gene, CDR1 is SGHDT and CDR2 is YYEEEE. J gave up 4 bases and V 3 bases, and 9 bases lay outside the gene matches. This CDR3 contains 16 residues. The CDR3: CASSSTGIAGYNEQFF. CDR3 in DNA: TGTGCCAGCAGCTCGACGGGGATAGCGGGATACAATGAGCAGTTCTTC.

V is TRBV12-3 or TRBV12-4 and J is TRBJ2-5; D assignment may be TRBD1 or TRBD2 (5 bases each). CDR3 size: 11 residues. The ends were cut back, 6 bases at V and 11 bases at J, with 13 bases in the middle. CDR3 coding DNA: TGTGCCAGCAGGCTCCGGGACGAACAGTACTTC. The encoded protein is CASRLRDEQYF.

This clonotype has at least ten counts. The chain links TRBV9 to TRBJ2-3, with D perhaps matching TRBD2 (5 bases). Germline CDR1 and CDR2: SGDLS and YYNGEE. V was cut by 0 bases and J by 0 bases, with 5 bases left in between. The CDR3 runs to 14 residues. The CDR3 region is CASSVGTSTDTQYF. CDR3 nucleotides: TGTGCCAGCAGCGTAGGGACTAGCACAGATACGCAGTATTTT.

The chain joins TRBV24-1 to TRBJ2-1; TRBD2 matches at 15 bases. This CDR3 contains 15 residues. The V gene end was trimmed by 3 bases and the J gene end by 12 bases; junction bases not matched to a gene: 5. The germline CDR1 and CDR2 sequences are KGHDR and SFDVKD. In nucleotides, the CDR3 is TGTGCCACCAGTGATGGGGGACTAGCGGGGGGCGTGCAGTTCTTC. The encoded protein is CATSDGGLAGGVQFF.

There are a few counts of this clonotype. This chain connects TRBV7-9 to TRBJ1-4, with D maybe TRBD1 (6 bases). CDR3 size: 12 residues. CDR1 SEHNR and CDR2 FQNEAQ come from the germline V gene (reference sequence). The CDR3, as DNA: TGTGCTGGGGGCCGGACTAATGAAAAACTGTTTTTT. It specifies CAGGRTNEKLFF.

This sequence joins TRBV11-3 and TRBJ2-2; D ambiguous. This CDR3 has 14 residues. V lost 1 base and J lost 5, with 8 bases in between. CDR1 is SGHNT and CDR2 is YENEEA in the germline V gene. The CDR3 is CASSLGWVTGELFF. The CDR3, as DNA: TGTGCCAGCAGCTTAGGATGGGTTACCGGGGAGCTGTTTTTT.

This chain connects TRBV5-1 to TRBJ2-6; D gene uncertain. In germline, CDR1 is SGHRS, CDR2 YFSETQ. Trimming left V 0 bases short and J 3 bases short, with 10 bases between. The CDR3 has 16 residues. The CDR3 bases are TGCGCCAGCAGCTTGGAAAGGGTCGGTGGGGCCAACGTCCTGACTTTC. Its protein is CASSLERVGGANVLTF.

J is TRBJ1-4 and V is TRBV5-1, with 7 bases aligning to TRBD1. The CDR3 is made up of 13 amino acids. J gave up 9 bases and V 4 bases, and 6 bases lay outside the gene matches. Germline lookup yields CDR1 SGHRS and CDR2 YFSETQ. Here the CDR3 DNA reads TGCGCCAGCAGCGGAGGGGGCCTCCAAAAACTGTTTTTT. Translation: CASSGGGLQKLFF.

The chain has TRBV5-1 and TRBJ2-5; no definite D call. From germline, CDR1 is SGHRS and CDR2 YFSETQ. The V end lost 1 base, the J end lost 4 bases, and 11 bases lay between the germline ends. This CDR3 has 14 amino acids. The DNA for the CDR3 is TGCGCCAGCAGCTTGCAGAGTCCCTCAGAGACCCAGTACTTC. Its translation is CASSLQSPSETQYF.